This entry concerns a single TCR beta chain. What it binds is not known. Germline V gene lookup returns CDR1 LNHNV and CDR2 YYDKDF (reference sequence). There are 15 residues in the CDR3. V was pared by 1 base and J by 1 base, with 2 bases of the junction left unmatched. Method: immunoSEQ multiplex PCR; TCRdb's copy keeps in-frame clones and lacks some. The sample shows roughly 50,000 clones, about 74% of them seen only once. The data derive from a study of T cell responses to AZD1222 COVID-19 vaccine. Points from the study as a whole: Clonal diversity may have been underestimated, and the donors were mostly white British, with more females than males.

The sequencing here drew on peripheral blood, taken on day 0 of AZD1222 vaccination. The sequence came from an adult in good health. The V call is TRBV15, the J call TRBJ1-1; 8 nucleotides agree with TRBD1. The chain's CDR3 is CATSRGGTGNTEAFF. CDR3 bases: TGTGCCACCAGCAGAGGGGGGACAGGGAACACTGAAGCTTTCTTT.